This T cell receptor (beta chain) derives from a study of cytotoxic CD8 clonotypes in ibrutinib-treated CLL (dated by TCRdb to the early 2020s). For the wider study: In this cohort, some 14 patients were treatment-naive and roughly ten were relapsed/refractory, while 17 to 18 had unmutated IGHV. Cryopreserved peripheral blood mononuclear cells were collected at three points: before therapy, at response, and at either sustained remission or disease progression. An average of around 250,000 productive templates and around 100,000 productive rearrangements was obtained per sample. All remission and progressive disease samples were collected while patients were still receiving ibrutinib. Longitudinal samples were obtainable from about 30% of the roughly 90 participants in the trial. Response samples were taken after a median of approximately a year on treatment, ranging from roughly 6 to 36 months. Partial responses were observed in about 25 patients and complete responses in 2; after a median follow-up of roughly 62 months, remission was maintained in roughly 15 patients and progression was observed in about twelve. Summary of the overall study and its limitations: At baseline, clonality was higher than in age-matched healthy donors and showed a strong correlation with circulating CD8+ T-cell counts. Public clonotypes were rare and either contracted or stayed stable during treatment, and the rise in clonality at ibrutinib response reflected the expansion of private clonotypes. Clonality rose at ibrutinib response, remained stable during sustained remission, and dropped back toward baseline at progression. Sampling times were not matched between patients in sustained remission and patients whose disease was progressing, and lymph node repertoires were not examined.

The CDR3 sequence holds 13 residues, the cysteine and phenylalanine included. Just the 39-base CDR3 DNA is kept, in frame starting at base 1. As encoded in the germline V gene, CDR1 is MRHNA while CDR2 is SNTAGT. Between the V and J ends, shortened by 6 bases and 5 bases respectively, the junction contains 13 bases. To note about this clone: Its antigen is unknown. Base qualities are not recorded, but no much larger clone differs from it by a single base.

For TCR beta library preparation, 1.5 to 2 micrograms of genomic DNA was extracted from cryopreserved PBMCs. Longitudinal blood samples from CLL patients on ibrutinib monotherapy were analyzed using high-throughput TCR beta sequencing. The patients took part in an open-label, single-center phase 2 trial of ibrutinib monotherapy. A MiSeq instrument was used for deep resolution sequencing, which targeted depths ranging from 1 in 1 million up to 1 in 200,000 T cells, with coverage averaging 10x for each clonotype. TCR beta libraries were generated with the immunoSEQ hsTCRB Kit. On the authors' methods: The data were analyzed with ImmunoSEQ Analyzer and ImmunoSEQ Data Assistant, and V, D and J gene assignments followed IMGT definitions. Clonality was computed as one minus normalized Shannon entropy of productive rearrangement frequencies, ranging from 0 to 1. Only overrepresented clonotypes making up at least 0.05% of the repertoire of each patient were included in the public clonotype analysis. Some 12 age-matched healthy donor repertoires from immuneACCESS served as clonality controls. TCRdb limited this immuneACCESS table to in-frame rearrangements with V and J called. A share of clones is missing; checked studies link under half to unresolved V genes, and the rest is unexplained. From that table come the V and J calls and clone size; the DNA was used to work out D and trimming. Present in this sample are approximately 320,000 clones, under 70% of which were seen just once. The ten biggest clones cover 5% to 6.5% of the sample.

The sequence was obtained from a human donor with chronic lymphocytic leukemia. The sample here was PBMCs, taken after 36 months of ibrutinib treatment. The chain couples TRBV6-4 to TRBJ2-5; TRBD1 is possibly the D segment (6 matching bases). The base sequence is TGTGCCAGCAGCCAAAGGCAGGGGGAGACCCAGTACTTC. Its protein is CASSQRQGETQYF.